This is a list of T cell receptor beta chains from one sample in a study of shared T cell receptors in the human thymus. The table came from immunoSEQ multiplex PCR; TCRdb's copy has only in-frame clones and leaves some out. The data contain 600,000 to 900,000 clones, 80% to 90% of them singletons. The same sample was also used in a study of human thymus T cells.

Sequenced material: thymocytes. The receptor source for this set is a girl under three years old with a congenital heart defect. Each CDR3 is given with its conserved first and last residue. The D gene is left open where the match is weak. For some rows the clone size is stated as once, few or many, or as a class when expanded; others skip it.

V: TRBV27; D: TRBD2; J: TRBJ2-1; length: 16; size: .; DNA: TGTGCCAGCAGCCCCTCTCTAGCGGGGGCATACAATGAGCAGTTCTTC; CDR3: CASSPSLAGAYNEQFF
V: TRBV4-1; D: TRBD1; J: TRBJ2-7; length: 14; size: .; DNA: TGCGCCAGCAGCCAAGGTATACGGGACAGGGAGGAGTACTTC; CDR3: CASSQGIRDREEYF
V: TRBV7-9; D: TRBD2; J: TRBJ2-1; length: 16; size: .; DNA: TGTGCCAGCAGCCGTTGGGAGGGGAGCTCCTACAATGAGCAGTTCTTC; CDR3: CASSRWEGSSYNEQFF
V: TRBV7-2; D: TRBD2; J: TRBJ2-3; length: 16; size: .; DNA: TGTGCCAGCAGCCCGGGAGCGGGGGCCGGCACAGATACGCAGTATTTT; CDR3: CASSPGAGAGTDTQYF
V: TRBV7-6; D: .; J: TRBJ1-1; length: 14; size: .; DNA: TGTGCCAGCAGCTTATTTGGGCAGGGCTTCGGCGCTTTCTTT; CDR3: CASSLFGQGFGAFF
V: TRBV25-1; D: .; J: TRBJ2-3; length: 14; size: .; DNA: TGTGCCAGCAGTGATTCGGGTAACACAGATACGCAGTATTTT; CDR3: CASSDSGNTDTQYF
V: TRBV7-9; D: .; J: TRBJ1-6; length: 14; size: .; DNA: TGTGCCAGCAGCTTATGGTACGGGGATTCACCCCTCCACTTT; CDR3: CASSLWYGDSPLHF
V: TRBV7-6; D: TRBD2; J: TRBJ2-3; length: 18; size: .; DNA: TGTGCCAGCAGCTTAGAGGGCGGTAGCGGGGGGCCCCGGCGCACGCAGTATTTT; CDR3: CASSLEGGSGGPRRTQYF
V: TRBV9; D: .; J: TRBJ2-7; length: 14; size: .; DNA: TGTGCCAGCAGCGTTGGCCGGGACACCCACGAGCAGTACTTC; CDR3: CASSVGRDTHEQYF
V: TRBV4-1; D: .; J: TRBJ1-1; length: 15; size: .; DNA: TGCGCCAGCAGCCACCCGGGGGGGGGAGCCACTGAAGCTTTCTTT; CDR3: CASSHPGGGATEAFF
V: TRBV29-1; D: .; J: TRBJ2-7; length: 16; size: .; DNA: TGCAGCGTTCAAATTGGCCCTTCCCCACAGGGAAACGAGCAGTACTTC; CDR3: CSVQIGPSPQGNEQYF
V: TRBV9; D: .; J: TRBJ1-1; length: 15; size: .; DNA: TGTGCCAGCAGCGTCCCCCCACTAGACGACACTGAAGCTTTCTTT; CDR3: CASSVPPLDDTEAFF
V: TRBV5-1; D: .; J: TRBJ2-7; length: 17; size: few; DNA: TGCGCCAGCAGTTCTGGTTCTATCAGGGATGGCGGCTACGAGCAGTACTTC; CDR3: CASSSGSIRDGGYEQYF
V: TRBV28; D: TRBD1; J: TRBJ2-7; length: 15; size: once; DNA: TGTGCCATAGGAAAAGAAAGTGGACAGGGTAGTGAGCAGTACTTC; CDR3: CAIGKESGQGSEQYF
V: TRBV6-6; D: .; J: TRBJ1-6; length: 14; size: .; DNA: TGTGCCAGCAGTTACGAGGCGAGATTGGCACCCCTCCACTTT; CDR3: CASSYEARLAPLHF
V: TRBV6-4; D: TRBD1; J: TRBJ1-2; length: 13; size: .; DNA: TGTGCCAGCAGTGCTGACAGGGAGCAAGGCTACACCTTC; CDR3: CASSADREQGYTF
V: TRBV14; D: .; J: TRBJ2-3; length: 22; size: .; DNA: TGTGCCAGCAGCCAAGAGGGATCCGAAAATATCGGGCAGGGGCTGGGTCTAGATACGCAGTATTTT; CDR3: CASSQEGSENIGQGLGLDTQYF
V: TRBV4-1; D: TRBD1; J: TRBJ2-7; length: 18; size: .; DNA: TGCGCCAGCAGTCAATCCTTTTGGGACAGGGGATCCTCCTACGAGCAGTACTTC; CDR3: CASSQSFWDRGSSYEQYF
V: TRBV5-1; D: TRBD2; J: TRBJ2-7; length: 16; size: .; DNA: TGCGCCAGCAGCTTGAGGAGTAGCGGGGGGTCCTACGAGCAGTACTTC; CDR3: CASSLRSSGGSYEQYF
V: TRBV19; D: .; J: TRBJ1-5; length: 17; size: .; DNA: TGTGCCAGTAGCCCGAGCTTCGGAGGGGCAGGCAATCAGCCCCAGCATTTT; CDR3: CASSPSFGGAGNQPQHF
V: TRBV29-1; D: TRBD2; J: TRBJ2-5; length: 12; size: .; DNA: TGCAGCGTGGGACTAGCTGAGGAGACCCAGTACTTC; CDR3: CSVGLAEETQYF
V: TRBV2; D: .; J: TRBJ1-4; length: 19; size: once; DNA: TGTGCCAGCAGTGAGGACGAATGGAAGGGGGAGCCACCTAATGAAAAACTGTTTTTT; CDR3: CASSEDEWKGEPPNEKLFF
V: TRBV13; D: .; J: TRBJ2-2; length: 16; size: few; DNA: TGTGCCAGCAGCTCCCGTGCTCCCCGGAGTTCCGGGGAGCTGTTTTTT; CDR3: CASSSRAPRSSGELFF
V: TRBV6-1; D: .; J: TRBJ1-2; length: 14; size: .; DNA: TGTGCCAGCATGACCCCCGGGGTTTACTATGGCTACACCTTC; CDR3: CASMTPGVYYGYTF
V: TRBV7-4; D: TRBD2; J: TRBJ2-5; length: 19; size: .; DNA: TGTGCCAGCAGCTTAGCCCTAGCGGGGGAGACCTACCCTAAAGAGACCCAGTACTTC; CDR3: CASSLALAGETYPKETQYF
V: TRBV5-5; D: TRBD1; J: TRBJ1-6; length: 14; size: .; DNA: TGTGCCAGCAGCGTAGGGGGCCCTAATTCACCCCTCCACTTT; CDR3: CASSVGGPNSPLHF
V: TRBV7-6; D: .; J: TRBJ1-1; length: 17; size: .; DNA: TGTGCCAGCAGCTTGGAAAAGACAGCACAAAGGAACACTGAAGCTTTCTTT; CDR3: CASSLEKTAQRNTEAFF
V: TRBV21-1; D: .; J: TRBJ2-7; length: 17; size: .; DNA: TGTGCCAGCAGCAAAGGGCGAGCCGGGACTATTTCCTACGAGCAGTACTTC; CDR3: CASSKGRAGTISYEQYF
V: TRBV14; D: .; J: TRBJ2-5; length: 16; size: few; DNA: TGTGCCAGCAGCCAAGAAACAGCCAAAGACCAAGAGACCCAGTACTTC; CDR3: CASSQETAKDQETQYF
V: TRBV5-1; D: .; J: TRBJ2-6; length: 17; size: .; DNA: TGCGCCAGCAGCCTAAACAGGGACATTCTCGGGGCCAACGTCCTGACTTTC; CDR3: CASSLNRDILGANVLTF
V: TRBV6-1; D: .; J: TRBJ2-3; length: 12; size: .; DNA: TGTGCCAGCATAGGTTACAGAGATACGCAGTATTTT; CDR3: CASIGYRDTQYF
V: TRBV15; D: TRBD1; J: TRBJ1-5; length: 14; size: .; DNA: TGTGCCACCAGCGGCGACAGGGGAAATCAGCCCCAGCATTTT; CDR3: CATSGDRGNQPQHF
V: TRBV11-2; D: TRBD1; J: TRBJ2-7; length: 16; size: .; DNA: TGTGCCAGCAGCGTCCATTGGGACAGGGCTGTCTACGAGCAGTACTTC; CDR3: CASSVHWDRAVYEQYF
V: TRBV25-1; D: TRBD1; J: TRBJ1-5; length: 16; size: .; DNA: TGTGCCAGCAGTGAGACCGGGACAGGGGGTCATCAGCCCCAGCATTTT; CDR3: CASSETGTGGHQPQHF
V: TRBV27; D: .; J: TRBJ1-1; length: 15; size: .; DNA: TGTGCCAGCAGTTTTAGGGGCCCTGAGAACACTGAAGCTTTCTTT; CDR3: CASSFRGPENTEAFF
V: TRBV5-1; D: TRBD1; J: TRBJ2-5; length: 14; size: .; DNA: TGCGCCAGCAGCAGTCGGACAGGGGGCGAGACCCAGTACTTC; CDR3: CASSSRTGGETQYF
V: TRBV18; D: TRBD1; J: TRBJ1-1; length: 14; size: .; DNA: TGTGCCAGCTCACCCCCGCACCGGGACAGTGAAGCTTTCTTT; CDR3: CASSPPHRDSEAFF